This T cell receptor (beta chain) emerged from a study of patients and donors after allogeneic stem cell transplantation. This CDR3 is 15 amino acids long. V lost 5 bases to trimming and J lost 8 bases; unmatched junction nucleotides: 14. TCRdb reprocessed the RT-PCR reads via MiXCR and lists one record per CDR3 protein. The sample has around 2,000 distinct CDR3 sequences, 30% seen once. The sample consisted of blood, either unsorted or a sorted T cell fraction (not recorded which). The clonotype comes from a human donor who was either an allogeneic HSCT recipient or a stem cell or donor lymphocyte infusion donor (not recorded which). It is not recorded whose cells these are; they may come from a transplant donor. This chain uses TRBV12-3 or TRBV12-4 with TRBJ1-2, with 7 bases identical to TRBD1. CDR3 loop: CASSRRQGGLGGYTF. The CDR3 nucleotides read TGTGCCAGCAGTCGCCGACAGGGAGGATTGGGAGGCTACACCTTC.